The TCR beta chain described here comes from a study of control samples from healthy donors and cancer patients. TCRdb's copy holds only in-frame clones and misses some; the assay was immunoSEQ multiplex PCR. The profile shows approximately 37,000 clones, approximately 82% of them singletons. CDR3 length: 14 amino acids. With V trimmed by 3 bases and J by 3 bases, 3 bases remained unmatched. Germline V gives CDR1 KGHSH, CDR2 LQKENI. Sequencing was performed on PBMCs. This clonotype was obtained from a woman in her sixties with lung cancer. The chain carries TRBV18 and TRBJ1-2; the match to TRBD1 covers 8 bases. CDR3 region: CASSPDRGDYGYTF. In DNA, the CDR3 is TGTGCCAGCTCACCTGACAGGGGTGACTATGGCTACACCTTC.